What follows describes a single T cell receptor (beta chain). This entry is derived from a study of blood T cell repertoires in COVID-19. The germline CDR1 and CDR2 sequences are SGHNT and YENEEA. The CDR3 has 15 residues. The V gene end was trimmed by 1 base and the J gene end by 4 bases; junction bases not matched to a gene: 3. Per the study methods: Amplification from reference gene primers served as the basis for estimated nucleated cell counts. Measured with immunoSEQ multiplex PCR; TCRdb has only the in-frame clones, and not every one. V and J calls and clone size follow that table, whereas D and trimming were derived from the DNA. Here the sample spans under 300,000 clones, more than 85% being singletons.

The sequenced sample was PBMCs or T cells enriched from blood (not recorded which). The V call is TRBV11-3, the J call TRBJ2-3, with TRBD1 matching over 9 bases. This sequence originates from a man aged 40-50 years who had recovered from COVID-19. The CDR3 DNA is TGTGCCAGCAGCTTAGGGGGACAGGGTGCAGATACGCAGTATTTT. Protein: CASSLGGQGADTQYF.